A single count supports the clone carrying this T cell receptor beta chain. Its antigen is not identified. The data were taken from a study of cytomegalovirus exposure and HLA in healthy donors. Study-wide findings and caveats: Through in vitro validation, a few CMV-associated chains were shown to be specific for CMV antigens. Subsequent analysis revealed that first-cohort TCR clusters tended to co-occur in the 130 or so validation repertoires. It was approximately 150 TCR beta chains that were listed as cytomegalovirus-associated.

Looked up from germline, CDR1 is MNHEY and CDR2 is SVGAGI. Deletions cut 2 bases from V and 3 bases from J, with 13 bases between. CDR3 size: 15 residues. TCRdb keeps only in-frame clones here, not all; method: immunoSEQ multiplex PCR. The sample includes around 400,000 clones, roughly 90% of them seen just once. The sequenced sample consisted of PBMCs. The source is a woman younger than 30 in good health and CMV-seronegative. The chain carries TRBV6-5 and TRBJ1-2, with a weak D call TRBD1 (6 bases). The CDR3 coding sequence is TGTGCCAGCAGTTACAGACAGGCAGCGGACTATGGCTACACCTTC. This gives the protein CASSYRQAADYGYTF.